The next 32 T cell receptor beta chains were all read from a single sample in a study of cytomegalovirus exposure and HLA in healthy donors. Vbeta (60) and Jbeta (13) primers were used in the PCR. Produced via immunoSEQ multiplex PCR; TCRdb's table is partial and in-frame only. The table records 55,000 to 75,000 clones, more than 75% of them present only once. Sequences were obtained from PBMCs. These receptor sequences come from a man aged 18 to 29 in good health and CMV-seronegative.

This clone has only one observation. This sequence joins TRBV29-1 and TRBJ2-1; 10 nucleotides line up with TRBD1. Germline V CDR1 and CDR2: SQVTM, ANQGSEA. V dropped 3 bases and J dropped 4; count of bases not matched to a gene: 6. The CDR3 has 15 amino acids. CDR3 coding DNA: TGCAGCGTTGACTACGGGACAGGGGCTTACAATGAGCAGTTCTTC. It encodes CSVDYGTGAYNEQFF.

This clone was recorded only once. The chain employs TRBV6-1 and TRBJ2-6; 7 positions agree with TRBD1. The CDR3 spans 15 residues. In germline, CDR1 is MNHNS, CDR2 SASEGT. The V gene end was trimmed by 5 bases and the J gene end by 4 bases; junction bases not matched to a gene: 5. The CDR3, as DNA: TGTGCCAGCAGTCCCAGGGGGACCGGGGCCAACGTCCTGACTTTC. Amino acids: CASSPRGTGANVLTF.

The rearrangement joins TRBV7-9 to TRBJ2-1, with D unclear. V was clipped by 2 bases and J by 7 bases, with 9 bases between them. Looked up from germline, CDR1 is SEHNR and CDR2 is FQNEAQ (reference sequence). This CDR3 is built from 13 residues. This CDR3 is CASSLTTFNEQFF. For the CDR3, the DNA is TGTGCCAGCAGCTTAACGACATTTAATGAGCAGTTCTTC.

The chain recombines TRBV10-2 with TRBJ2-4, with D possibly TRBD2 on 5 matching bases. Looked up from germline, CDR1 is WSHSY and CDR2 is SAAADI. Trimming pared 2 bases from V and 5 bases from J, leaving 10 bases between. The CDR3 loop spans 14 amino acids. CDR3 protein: CASSEQTTQNIQYF. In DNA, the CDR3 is TGCGCCAGCAGTGAGCAGACTACTCAAAACATTCAGTACTTC.

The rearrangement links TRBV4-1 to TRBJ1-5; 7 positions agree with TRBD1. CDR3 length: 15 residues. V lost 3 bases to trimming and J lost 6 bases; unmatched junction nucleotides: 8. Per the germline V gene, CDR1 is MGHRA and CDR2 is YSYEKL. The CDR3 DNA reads TGCGCCAGCAGCCATGTAGACAGGGAGGCTCAGCCCCAGCATTTT. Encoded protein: CASSHVDREAQPQHF.

The CDR3 reads CSVPLSGRGGEQFF. The CDR3 DNA is TGCAGCGTCCCCCTTTCGGGGAGGGGTGGTGAGCAGTTCTTC. The chain employs TRBV29-1 and TRBJ2-1, with 7 bases aligning to TRBD2. The CDR3 loop spans 14 amino acids. Germline loops: CDR1 SQVTM, CDR2 ANQGSEA. V lost 6 bases, J lost 9 bases, and 14 bases stayed unmatched.

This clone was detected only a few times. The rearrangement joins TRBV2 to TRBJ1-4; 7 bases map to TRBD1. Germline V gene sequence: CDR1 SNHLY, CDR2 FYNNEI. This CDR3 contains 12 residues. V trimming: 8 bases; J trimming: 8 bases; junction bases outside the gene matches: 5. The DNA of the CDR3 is TGTGCCAGCGGTGGACAGGCGGAAAAACTGTTTTTT. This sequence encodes CASGGQAEKLFF.

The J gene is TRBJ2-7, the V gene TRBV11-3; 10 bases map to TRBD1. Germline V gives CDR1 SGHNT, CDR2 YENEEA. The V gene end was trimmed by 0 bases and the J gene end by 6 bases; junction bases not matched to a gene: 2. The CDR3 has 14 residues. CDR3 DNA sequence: TGTGCCAGCAGCTTAGACGGGACAGGGGTCGAGCAGTACTTC. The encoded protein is CASSLDGTGVEQYF.

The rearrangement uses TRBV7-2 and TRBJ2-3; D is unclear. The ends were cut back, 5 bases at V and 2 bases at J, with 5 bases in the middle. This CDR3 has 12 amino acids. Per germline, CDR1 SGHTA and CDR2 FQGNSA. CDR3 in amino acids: CASSPFTDTQYF. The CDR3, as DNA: TGTGCCAGCAGCCCCTTCACAGATACGCAGTATTTT. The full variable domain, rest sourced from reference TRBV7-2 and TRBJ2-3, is GAGVSQSPSNKVTEKGKDVELRCDPISGHTALYWYRQSLGQGLEFLIYFQGNSAPDKSGLPSDRFSAERTGGSVSTLTIQRTQQEDSAVYLCASSPFTDTQYFGPGTRLTVL.

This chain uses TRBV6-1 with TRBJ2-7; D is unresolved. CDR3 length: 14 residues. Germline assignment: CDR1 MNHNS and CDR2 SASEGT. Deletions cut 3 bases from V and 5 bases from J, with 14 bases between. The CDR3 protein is CASSERVATDEQYF. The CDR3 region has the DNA TGTGCCAGCAGTGAGCGAGTAGCCACGGACGAGCAGTACTTC.

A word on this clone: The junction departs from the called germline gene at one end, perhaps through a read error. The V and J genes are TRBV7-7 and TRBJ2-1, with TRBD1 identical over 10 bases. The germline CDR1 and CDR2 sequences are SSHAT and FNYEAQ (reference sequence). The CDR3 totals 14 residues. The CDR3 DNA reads TGTGCTAGCAGTCCCGGGACAGGGGTCTATGAGCAGTTCTTC. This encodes CASSPGTGVYEQFF.

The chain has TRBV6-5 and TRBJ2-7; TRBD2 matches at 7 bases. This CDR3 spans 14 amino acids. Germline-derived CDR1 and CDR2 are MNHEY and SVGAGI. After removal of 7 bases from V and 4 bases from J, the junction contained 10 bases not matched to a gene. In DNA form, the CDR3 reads TGTGCCAGCACTCGGTCACCGGGGGGTTACGAGCAGTACTTC. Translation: CASTRSPGGYEQYF.

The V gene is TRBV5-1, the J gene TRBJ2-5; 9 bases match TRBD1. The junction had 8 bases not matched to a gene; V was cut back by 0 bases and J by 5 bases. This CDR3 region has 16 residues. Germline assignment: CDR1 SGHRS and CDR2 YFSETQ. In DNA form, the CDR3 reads TGCGCCAGCAGCTTGGCCCAACAGGGGGCACAGGAGACCCAGTACTTC. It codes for CASSLAQQGAQETQYF.

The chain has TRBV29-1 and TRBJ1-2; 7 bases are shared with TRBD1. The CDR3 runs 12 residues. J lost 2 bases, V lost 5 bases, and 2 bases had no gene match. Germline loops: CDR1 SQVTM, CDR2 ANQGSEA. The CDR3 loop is CSVPTGNYGYTF. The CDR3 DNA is TGCAGCGTTCCGACAGGGAACTATGGCTACACCTTC.

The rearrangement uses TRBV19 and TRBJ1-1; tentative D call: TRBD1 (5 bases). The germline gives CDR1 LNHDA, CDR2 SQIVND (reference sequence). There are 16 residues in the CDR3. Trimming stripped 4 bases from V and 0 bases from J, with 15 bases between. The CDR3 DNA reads TGTGCCAGTAGTAGGGGCAGATATACCATGAACACTGAAGCTTTCTTT. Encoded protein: CASSRGRYTMNTEAFF. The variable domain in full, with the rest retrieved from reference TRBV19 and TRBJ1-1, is DGGITQSPKYLFRKEGQNVTLSCEQNLNHDAMYWYRQDPGQGLRLIYYSQIVNDFQKGDIAEGYSVSREKKESFPLTVTSAQKNPTAFYLCASSRGRYTMNTEAFFGQGTRLTVV.

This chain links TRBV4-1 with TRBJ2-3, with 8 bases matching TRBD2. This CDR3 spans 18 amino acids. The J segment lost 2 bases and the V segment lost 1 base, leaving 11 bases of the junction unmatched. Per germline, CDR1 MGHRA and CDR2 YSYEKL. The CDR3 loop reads CASSQAPWERGYTDTQYF. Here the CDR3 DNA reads TGCGCCAGCAGCCAAGCCCCTTGGGAGCGGGGGTACACAGATACGCAGTATTTT.

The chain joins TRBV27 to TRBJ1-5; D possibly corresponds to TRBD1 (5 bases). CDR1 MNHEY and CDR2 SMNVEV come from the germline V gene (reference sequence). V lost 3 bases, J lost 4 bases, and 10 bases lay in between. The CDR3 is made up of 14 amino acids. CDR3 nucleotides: TGTGCCAGCAGTTTTCAGGGTGGGAATCAGCCCCAGCATTTT. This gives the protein CASSFQGGNQPQHF.

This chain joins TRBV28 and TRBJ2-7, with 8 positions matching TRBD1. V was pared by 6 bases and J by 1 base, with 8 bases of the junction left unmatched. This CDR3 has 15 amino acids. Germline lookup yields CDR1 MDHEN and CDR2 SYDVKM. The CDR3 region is CASRYTGQGSYEQYF. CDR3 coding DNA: TGTGCCAGCAGGTACACCGGACAGGGTTCCTACGAGCAGTACTTC.

The CDR3 spells CASRYQETQYF. The CDR3 bases are TGTGCCTCCAGGTACCAAGAGACCCAGTACTTC. The V call is TRBV30, the J call TRBJ2-5; D unresolved. Germline CDR1 reads GTSNPN; CDR2 reads SVGIG (reference sequence). The length of the CDR3 is 11 residues. With 7 bases removed from V and 0 bases from J, the gap between germline ends came to 6 bases.

The CDR3 reads CASSPVAYYGYTF. In DNA, the CDR3 is TGTGCCAGCAGCCCCGTTGCGTACTATGGCTACACCTTC. The V call is TRBV14, the J call TRBJ1-2; D not resolved. The V end lost 4 bases, the J end lost 3 bases, and 9 bases lay between the germline ends. The germline V gene encodes CDR1 SGHDN and CDR2 FVKESK. The CDR3 totals 13 residues.

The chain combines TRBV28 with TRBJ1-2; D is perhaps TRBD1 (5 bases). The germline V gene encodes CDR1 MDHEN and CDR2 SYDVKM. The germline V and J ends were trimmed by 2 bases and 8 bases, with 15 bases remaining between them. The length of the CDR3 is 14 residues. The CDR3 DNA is TGTGCCAGCAGTTTAGCGGGGGGAAGAGAGGGCTACACCTTC. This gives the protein CASSLAGGREGYTF.

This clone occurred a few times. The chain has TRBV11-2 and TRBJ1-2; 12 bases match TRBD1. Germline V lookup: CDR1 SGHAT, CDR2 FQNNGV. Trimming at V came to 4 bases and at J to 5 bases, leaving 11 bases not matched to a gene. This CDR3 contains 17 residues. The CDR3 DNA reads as TGTGCCAGCAGCTCGGGACAGGGGGCGAGTCGCCTTTATGGCTACACCTTC. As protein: CASSSGQGASRLYGYTF.

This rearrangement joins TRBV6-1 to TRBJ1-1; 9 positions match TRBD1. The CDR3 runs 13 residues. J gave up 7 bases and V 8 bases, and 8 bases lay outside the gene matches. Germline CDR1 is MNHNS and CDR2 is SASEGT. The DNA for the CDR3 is TGTGCCAGCTGGGACAGGGATAAGGTTGAAGCTTTCTTT. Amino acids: CASWDRDKVEAFF.

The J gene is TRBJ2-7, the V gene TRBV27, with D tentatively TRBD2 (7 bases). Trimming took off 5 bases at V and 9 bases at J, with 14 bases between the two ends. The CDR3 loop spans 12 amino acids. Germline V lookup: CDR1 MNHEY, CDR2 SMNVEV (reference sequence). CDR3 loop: CASSPGGPTQYF. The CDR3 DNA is TGTGCCAGCAGTCCCGGGGGGCCCACGCAGTACTTC.

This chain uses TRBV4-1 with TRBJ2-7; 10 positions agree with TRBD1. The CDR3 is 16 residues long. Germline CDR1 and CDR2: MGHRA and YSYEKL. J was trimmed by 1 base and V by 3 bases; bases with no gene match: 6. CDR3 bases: TGCGCCAGCAGCCATATTCCGGGACAGGGGTCCTACGAGCAGTACTTC. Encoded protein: CASSHIPGQGSYEQYF.

CDR3 loop: CASSLSTAQETQYF. DNA for the CDR3: TGCGCCAGCAGCTTGAGTACAGCCCAAGAGACCCAGTACTTC. This chain joins TRBV5-1 and TRBJ2-5; D gene ambiguous. Germline V gene sequence: CDR1 SGHRS, CDR2 YFSETQ. Trimming removed 1 base from V and 1 base from J, with 8 bases in between. The CDR3 is made up of 14 amino acids.

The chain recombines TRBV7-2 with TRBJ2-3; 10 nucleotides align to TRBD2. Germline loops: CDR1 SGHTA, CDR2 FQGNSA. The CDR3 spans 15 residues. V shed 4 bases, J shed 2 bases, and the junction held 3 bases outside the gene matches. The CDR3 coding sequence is TGTGCCAGCAGCTCTAGCGGGGGTAACACAGATACGCAGTATTTT. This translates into CASSSSGGNTDTQYF.

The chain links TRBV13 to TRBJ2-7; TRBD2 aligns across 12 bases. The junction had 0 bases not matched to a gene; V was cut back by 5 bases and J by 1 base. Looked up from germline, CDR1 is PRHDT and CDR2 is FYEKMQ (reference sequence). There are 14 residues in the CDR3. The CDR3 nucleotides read TGTGCCAGCAGCACTAGCGGGGGGTCCTACGAGCAGTACTTC. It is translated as CASSTSGGSYEQYF.

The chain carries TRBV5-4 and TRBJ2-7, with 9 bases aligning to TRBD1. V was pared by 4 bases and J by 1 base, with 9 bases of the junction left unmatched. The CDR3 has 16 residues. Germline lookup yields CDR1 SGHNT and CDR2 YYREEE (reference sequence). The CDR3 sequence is CASSLGQGSVSYEQYF. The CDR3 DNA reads TGTGCCAGCAGCCTAGGACAGGGGTCGGTTTCCTACGAGCAGTACTTC.

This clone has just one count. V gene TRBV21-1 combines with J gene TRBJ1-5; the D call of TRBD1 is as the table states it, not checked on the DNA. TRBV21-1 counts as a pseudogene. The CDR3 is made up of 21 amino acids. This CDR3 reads CASSKYIRDRGYKGSNQPQHF. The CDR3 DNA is TGTGCCAGCAGCAAGTACATCCGGGACAGGGGGTACAAAGGAAGCAATCAGCCCCAGCATTTT.

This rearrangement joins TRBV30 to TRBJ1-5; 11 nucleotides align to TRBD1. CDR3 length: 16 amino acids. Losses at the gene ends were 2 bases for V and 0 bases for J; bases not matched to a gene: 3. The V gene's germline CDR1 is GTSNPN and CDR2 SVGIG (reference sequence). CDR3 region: CAWSTGTGGSNQPQHF. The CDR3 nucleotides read TGTGCCTGGAGTACTGGGACAGGGGGTAGCAATCAGCCCCAGCATTTT.

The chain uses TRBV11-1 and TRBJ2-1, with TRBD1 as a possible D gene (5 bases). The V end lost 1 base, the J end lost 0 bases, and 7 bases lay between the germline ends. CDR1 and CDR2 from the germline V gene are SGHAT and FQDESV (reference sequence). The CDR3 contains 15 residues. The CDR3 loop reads CASSLEQGSYNEQFF. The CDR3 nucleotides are TGTGCCAGCAGCTTAGAGCAGGGCTCCTACAATGAGCAGTTCTTC.